A single sample gave rise to the 28 T cell receptor beta chains below, sequenced in a study of cytomegalovirus exposure and HLA in healthy donors (dated by TCRdb to the late 2010s). The library relied on the immunoSEQ multiplex PCR assay. The multiplex PCR relied on a mix of 60 forward primers for TCR Vbeta segments and 13 reverse primers for TCR Jbeta segments. Not all clones reach the TCRdb copy of this immuneACCESS table, which keeps in-frame sequences only. Checked studies attribute under half of the gap to unresolved V genes and leave the rest unexplained. The sample yields some 170,000 clones; 79% were counted once. The ten largest clones represent about 2% of the sample. Material for sequencing was PBMCs. These receptors all come from a man between 35 and 55 years old in good health and CMV-seronegative.

The chain links TRBV27 to TRBJ2-7; TRBD2 matches 7 bases. This CDR3 has 17 amino acids. J was trimmed by 2 bases and V by 5 bases; bases with no gene match: 15. Germline V gives CDR1 MNHEY, CDR2 SMNVEV (reference sequence). The chain's CDR3 is CASSRTSSKTTTYEQYF. CDR3 nucleotide sequence: TGTGCCAGCAGTCGGACTAGTTCCAAAACCACCACCTACGAGCAGTACTTC.

The chain employs TRBV5-8 and TRBJ2-1; D is possibly TRBD2 (6 bases). In germline, CDR1 is SGHTS, CDR2 YDEGEE. The CDR3 loop spans 16 amino acids. V shed 0 bases and J shed 3 bases, with 13 bases lying between them. CDR3 nucleotides: TGTGCCAGCAGCTTGGGGTTAGCGGAGTTCTACAATGAGCAGTTCTTC. As protein: CASSLGLAEFYNEQFF.

This chain uses TRBV19 with TRBJ2-3, with 10 bases matching TRBD2. Per the germline V gene, CDR1 is LNHDA and CDR2 is SQIVND (reference sequence). This CDR3 is 14 amino acids long. The V and J ends lost 1 base and 10 bases, in that order; junction bases with no gene match: 5. CDR3 sequence (DNA): TGTGCCAGTAGTATAGGGGCTAGCGGGAGTTCGCAGTATTTT. This sequence encodes CASSIGASGSSQYF.

This clone was seen a single time. V gene TRBV19 combines with J gene TRBJ1-5; 8 bases are a match to TRBD1. CDR3 size: 16 residues. Germline V gene lookup returns CDR1 LNHDA and CDR2 SQIVND (reference sequence). The V gene end was trimmed by 2 bases and the J gene end by 3 bases; junction bases not matched to a gene: 6. CDR3 region: CASSIRTGTTNQPQHF. The CDR3 nucleotides read TGTGCCAGTAGTATAAGGACAGGGACCACCAATCAGCCCCAGCATTTT. The full variable domain, in which reference TRBV19 and TRBJ1-5 provide the parts outside the CDR3, is DGGITQSPKYLFRKEGQNVTLSCEQNLNHDAMYWYRQDPGQGLRLIYYSQIVNDFQKGDIAEGYSVSREKKESFPLTVTSAQKNPTAFYLCASSIRTGTTNQPQHFGDGTRLSIL.

This chain uses TRBV4-2 with TRBJ1-5; no clear D. Germline V gives CDR1 LGHNA, CDR2 YNFKEQ. This CDR3 comprises 14 residues. V was pared by 1 base and J by 3 bases, with 7 bases between. The CDR3 sequence: CASSQGLINQPQHF. The CDR3 bases are TGTGCCAGCAGCCAAGGACTGATCAATCAGCCCCAGCATTTT.

V and J are TRBV7-9 and TRBJ2-1; 11 bases are a match to TRBD2. Germline loops: CDR1 SEHNR, CDR2 FQNEAQ (reference sequence). The CDR3 extends over 16 amino acids. After removal of 6 bases from V and 3 bases from J, the junction contained 7 bases not matched to a gene. CDR3 DNA sequence: TGTGCCAGCAGTCGCCGGGGACTAGCGGACTACAATGAGCAGTTCTTC. It is translated as CASSRRGLADYNEQFF. The variable domain in full, completed from reference TRBV7-9 and TRBJ2-1, reads DTGVSQNPRHKITKRGQNVTFRCDPISEHNRLYWYRQTLGQGPEFLTYFQNEAQLEKSRLLSDRFSAERPKGSFSTLEIQRTEQGDSAMYLCASSRRGLADYNEQFFGPGTRLTVL.

The chain has TRBV18 and TRBJ2-1; TRBD2 might be the D (5 bases). This CDR3 has 13 amino acids. Germline values: CDR1 KGHSH, CDR2 LQKENI. Trimming stripped 3 bases from V and 7 bases from J, with 10 bases between. Written as DNA, the CDR3 is TGTGCCAGCTCACCGGGAGAAGGAAATGAGCAGTTCTTC. Amino acids: CASSPGEGNEQFF.

The rearrangement uses TRBV28 and TRBJ2-3, with a weak D call TRBD2 (5 bases). The V end was cut by 9 bases, the J end by 0 bases, with 16 bases between. The CDR3 contains 15 residues. Germline-derived CDR1 and CDR2 are MDHEN and SYDVKM. The CDR3 reads CASCPPSGSTDTQYF. The DNA for the CDR3 is TGTGCCAGTTGCCCCCCCTCGGGGAGCACAGATACGCAGTATTTT. The whole variable domain, filled in from reference TRBV28 and TRBJ2-3, reads DVKVTQSSRYLVKRTGEKVFLECVQDMDHENMFWYRQDPGLGLRLIYFSYDVKMKEKGDIPEGYSVSREKKERFSLILESASTNQTSMYLCASCPPSGSTDTQYFGPGTRLTVL.

The chain carries TRBV18 and TRBJ1-1; TRBD1 aligns across 7 bases. CDR1 is KGHSH and CDR2 is LQKENI in the germline V gene. The CDR3 has 14 residues. The V and J ends lost 4 bases and 1 base, in that order; junction bases with no gene match: 3. The DNA of the CDR3 is TGTGCCAGCTCACTGAGACAGGGGAACACTGAAGCTTTCTTT. This translates into CASSLRQGNTEAFF.

Only one count was recorded for this clone. This rearrangement joins TRBV10-3 to TRBJ2-5; 8 bases align to TRBD1. Germline V gives CDR1 ENHRY, CDR2 SYGVKD. The CDR3 has 12 residues. J gave up 7 bases and V 5 bases, and 3 bases lay outside the gene matches. The DNA of the CDR3 is TGTGCCATCAGTCTTACAGGGGGGACCCAGTACTTC. It translates to CAISLTGGTQYF.

Only a few counts were recorded for this clone. This same CDR3 is encoded by further DNA sequences in the sample. The chain combines TRBV5-1 with TRBJ1-1; TRBD1 matches at 7 bases. Germline CDR1 is SGHRS and CDR2 is YFSETQ. With 0 bases clipped from V and 2 bases from J, the junction kept 1 base outside the gene matches. CDR3 size: 14 residues. The CDR3, as DNA: TGCGCCAGCAGCTTGGGGACAGGCAACACTGAAGCTTTCTTT. Translated, it gives CASSLGTGNTEAFF.

The V gene is TRBV2, the J gene TRBJ1-4, with D tentatively TRBD1 (5 bases). The V and J ends lost 5 bases and 4 bases respectively, with 11 bases between them. Germline CDR1 SNHLY, CDR2 FYNNEI. CDR3 size: 14 residues. CDR3 DNA sequence: TGTGCCAGCAGTTTGGGGGGTCTTAATGAAAAACTGTTTTTT. Translating gives CASSLGGLNEKLFF.

This clone was seen more than once but under ten times. The V and J genes are TRBV5-1 and TRBJ2-7; 7 nucleotides agree with TRBD2. The V and J ends lost 0 bases and 0 bases, in that order; junction bases with no gene match: 3. The CDR3 loop spans 15 amino acids. Germline assignment: CDR1 SGHRS and CDR2 YFSETQ. The CDR3 sequence is CASSLVSGGSYEQYF. In nucleotides, the CDR3 is TGCGCCAGCAGCTTGGTCTCGGGGGGCTCCTACGAGCAGTACTTC.

V usage is TRBV7-2 and J usage is TRBJ2-4, with D perhaps matching TRBD2 (6 bases). CDR3 length: 12 amino acids. Germline V gene data show CDR1 as SGHTA and CDR2 as FQGNSA. The V gene lost 3 bases and the J gene lost 7 bases, with 7 bases spanning the gap. The CDR3 reads CASSLGRNIQYF. The CDR3 nucleotides read TGTGCCAGCAGCTTGGGGAGGAACATTCAGTACTTC.

On this clone itself: At one boundary the junction diverges from the germline segment, which might be a read error. V is TRBV5-8 and J is TRBJ2-6; TRBD1 is a possible D gene (5 bases). Germline assignment: CDR1 SGHTS and CDR2 YDEGEE. The CDR3 runs to 14 residues. The CDR3 DNA is TGTGCCAGCAGCTTGGACTCTGGGGCCAACGGCCTGACTTTC. Protein: CASSLDSGANGLTF.

CDR3 DNA: TGCGCCAGCAGCTTGGATGGACAGGGTAATGAAAAACTGTTTTTT. Its protein is CASSLDGQGNEKLFF. This chain links TRBV5-1 with TRBJ1-4, with 8 bases aligning to TRBD1. V was clipped by 0 bases and J by 4 bases; unmatched bases: 2. Germline loops: CDR1 SGHRS, CDR2 YFSETQ. CDR3 length: 15 amino acids. Filled out from reference TRBV5-1 and TRBJ1-4, the complete variable domain reads KAGVTQTPRYLIKTRGQQVTLSCSPISGHRSVSWYQQTPGQGLQFLFEYFSETQRNKGNFPGRFSGRQFSNSRSEMNVSTLELGDSALYLCASSLDGQGNEKLFFGSGTQLSVL.

This chain uses TRBV5-1 with TRBJ2-5; a weak D match, TRBD2 (7 bases). Trimming took off 9 bases at V and 7 bases at J, with 16 bases between the two ends. The CDR3 covers 12 residues. Germline V gives CDR1 SGHRS, CDR2 YFSETQ. The CDR3 region is CATGGTLWTQYF. The CDR3 DNA follows: TGCGCCACGGGGGGCACATTGTGGACCCAGTACTTC.

The chain employs TRBV15 and TRBJ2-7, with 7 bases aligning to TRBD2. CDR1 is LNHNV and CDR2 is YYDKDF in the germline V gene (reference sequence). Unmatched junction bases numbered 5, after V lost 3 bases and J lost 3 bases. The CDR3 sequence is 14 residues long. The chain's CDR3 is CATSSDGRNYEQYF. In nucleotides, the CDR3 is TGTGCCACCAGCAGTGACGGGAGGAACTACGAGCAGTACTTC.

The chain combines TRBV29-1 with TRBJ2-5, with TRBD2 matching over 10 bases. The ends lost 1 base at V and 4 bases at J; junction bases unmatched: 6. Germline CDR1 and CDR2: SQVTM and ANQGSEA. The CDR3 sequence is 15 residues long. The CDR3 loop is CSVEGASGSVETQYF. In DNA, the CDR3 is TGCAGCGTTGAAGGGGCTAGCGGGAGTGTAGAGACCCAGTACTTC.

This chain joins TRBV9 and TRBJ2-1, with TRBD2 matching over 10 bases. V shed 4 bases and J 4 bases; nucleotides not matched to a gene: 5. The CDR3 has 15 residues. CDR1 is SGDLS, CDR2 YYNGEE, per germline. The CDR3 DNA reads TGTGCCAGCAGCACTAGCGGGACAAATTACAATGAGCAGTTCTTC. Its translation is CASSTSGTNYNEQFF.

Notes on this clone: A junction end diverges from the germline sequence, so it may reflect a read error. The chain carries TRBV7-9 and TRBJ2-6; D might be TRBD1 (5 bases). There are 16 residues in the CDR3. Germline V gene sequence: CDR1 SEHNR, CDR2 FQNEAQ (reference sequence). The CDR3 DNA reads as TGTGCCAGCAGCTTACCGAAAAACTCTGGGGCCAACGGCCTGACTTTC. It yields the protein CASSLPKNSGANGLTF.

The chain carries TRBV27 and TRBJ1-2; D not resolved. CDR1 and CDR2 (germline): MNHEY, SMNVEV (reference sequence). This CDR3 region has 15 residues. Trimming cost V 4 bases and J 5 bases, with 17 bases left between them. The CDR3 here is CASSSLGGGDYGYTF. In nucleotides, the CDR3 is TGTGCCAGCAGTTCTTTGGGAGGCGGGGATTATGGCTACACCTTC.

The table lists this clone with a few counts. This chain links TRBV28 with TRBJ1-2, with D unclear. This CDR3 region has 14 residues. Deletions cut 2 bases from V and 2 bases from J, with 9 bases between. Looked up from germline, CDR1 is MDHEN and CDR2 is SYDVKM. The CDR3 protein is CASSLPRLNYGYTF. Here the CDR3 DNA reads TGTGCCAGCAGTTTACCTCGGTTGAACTATGGCTACACCTTC.

This sequence joins TRBV5-1 and TRBJ2-1; TRBD1 might be the D (5 bases). The CDR3 length is 12 residues. V was cut by 3 bases and J by 8 bases, with 9 bases left in between. In germline, CDR1 is SGHRS, CDR2 YFSETQ. The CDR3 region is CASSYGQDEQFF. For the CDR3, the DNA is TGCGCCAGCAGCTATGGACAAGATGAGCAGTTCTTC.

The gene calls are TRBV28 and TRBJ2-5, with 7 bases identical to TRBD1. The trim removed 10 bases at V and 7 bases at J, leaving 12 bases unmatched. CDR1 and CDR2 from the germline V gene are MDHEN and SYDVKM. This CDR3 comprises 13 residues. CDR3 coding DNA: TGTGCCACCGAGACCTACAGGGGTGGGACCCAGTACTTC. It yields the protein CATETYRGGTQYF.

The rearrangement links TRBV7-2 to TRBJ2-3; TRBD2 agrees at 10 bases. J gave up 2 bases and V 5 bases, and 10 bases lay outside the gene matches. CDR1 is SGHTA and CDR2 is FQGNSA in the germline V gene. The CDR3 loop spans 17 amino acids. CDR3 region: CASSLPTSGLATDTQYF. For the CDR3, the DNA is TGTGCCAGCAGCCTGCCGACTAGCGGGCTTGCCACAGATACGCAGTATTTT.

The chain uses TRBV7-2 and TRBJ2-2; D remains unclear. CDR1 SGHTA and CDR2 FQGNSA come from the germline V gene. V shed 2 bases and J shed 0 bases, with 4 bases lying between them. This CDR3 comprises 14 residues. The chain's CDR3 is CASSLLANTGELFF. The CDR3 coding sequence is TGTGCCAGCAGCTTACTAGCGAACACCGGGGAGCTGTTTTTT.

The CDR3, as DNA: TGTGCCAGCAGTGGAACAGGCTATGATGAAGCTTTCTTT. It encodes CASSGTGYDEAFF. The chain uses TRBV6-5 and TRBJ1-1, with a possible D match to TRBD1 (5 bases). The germline V and J ends were trimmed by 5 bases and 7 bases, with 14 bases remaining between them. Germline lookup yields CDR1 MNHEY and CDR2 SVGAGI. The CDR3 has 13 residues.